These 14 T cell receptor beta chains were all obtained from the same sample, sequenced in a study of CD8 T cells in ankylosing spondylitis. Overall study results and limits: Made up of 7 to 9 highly homologous variants, a TCR beta motif appeared characteristic of ankylosing spondylitis blood.

TCRdb re-called the 5' RACE reads with MiXCR, one entry per CDR3 protein. The data show fewer than 750,000 distinct CDR3 sequences, with around a fifth seen just once and around 19% held by the top ten. No cognate antigen is known for these TCRs. The sequenced material came from blood, either unsorted or a sorted T cell fraction (not recorded which). The origin of the receptors is a male donor with ankylosing spondylitis.

This clonotype was recorded many times. The chain carries TRBV27 and TRBJ1-1; no firm D call. V was pared by 3 bases and J by 5 bases, with 4 bases between. Germline CDR1 MNHEY, CDR2 SMNVEV (reference sequence). The CDR3 extends over 11 amino acids. The CDR3 DNA is TGTGCCAGCAGTTTTAAGACTGAAGCTTTCTTT. It yields the protein CASSFKTEAFF.

V usage is TRBV20-1 and J usage is TRBJ2-7; 8 bases are shared with TRBD2. The CDR3 totals 15 residues. From germline, CDR1 is DFQATT and CDR2 SNEGSKA (reference sequence). The V gene end was trimmed by 0 bases and the J gene end by 3 bases; junction bases not matched to a gene: 7. CDR3 coding DNA: TGCAGTGCTAGAGAGCTCTCGGCGGGGGGCTACGAGCAGTACTTC. Translated: CSARELSAGGYEQYF.

Worth noting for this clonotype: The junction departs from the called germline gene at one end, perhaps through a read error. This rearrangement joins TRBV29-1 to TRBJ2-5; 8 bases map to TRBD1. The CDR3 runs 15 residues. The germline V gene encodes CDR1 SQVTM and CDR2 ANQGSEA. CDR3 sequence reads: CSVEVGQGPQETQHF. The CDR3, as DNA: TGCAGCGTTGAAGTAGGACAGGGACCCCAAGAGACCCAGCACTTC.

The J gene is TRBJ2-2, the V gene TRBV6-2 or TRBV6-3; no clear D. V lost 0 bases and J 13 bases, leaving 9 bases between the germline ends. Germline loops: CDR1 MNHEY, CDR2 SVGEGT. The CDR3 contains 12 residues. CDR3 residues: CASSYSTAMLFF. The CDR3 DNA reads as TGTGCCAGCAGTTACTCCACTGCGATGCTGTTTTTT.

This clonotype came up a few times. V and J are TRBV3-1 and TRBJ1-2, with a possible D match to TRBD1 (5 bases). The CDR3 has 16 residues. Between the trimmed V and J ends, which lost 1 base and 3 bases, there was a span of 15 bases. Germline V CDR1 and CDR2: LGHDT, YNNKEL (reference sequence). The CDR3 nucleotides read TGTGCCAGCAGCCAAGCGGATGGGGGACGGTACTATGGCTACACCTTC. Translation: CASSQADGGRYYGYTF.

This clonotype was observed a few times. This chain uses TRBV5-1 with TRBJ2-2, with D perhaps given as TRBD1 or TRBD2 (5 bases each). Trimming removed 3 bases from V and 4 bases from J, with 13 bases in between. The CDR3 is 15 residues long. Germline V gene sequence: CDR1 SGHRS, CDR2 YFSETQ. CDR3 DNA sequence: TGCGCCAGCAGCTCCGGGACCCCCGGCACCGGGGAGCTGTTTTTT. Encoded protein: CASSSGTPGTGELFF.

V is TRBV4-3 and J is TRBJ2-3, with D maybe TRBD2 (6 bases). CDR3 length equals 13 residues. The germline CDR1 and CDR2 sequences are LGHNA and YSLEER. V shed 1 base and J shed 7 bases, with 9 bases lying between them. CDR3 region: CASSQALANTQYF. In nucleotides, the CDR3 is TGCGCCAGCAGCCAAGCACTAGCAAATACGCAGTATTTT.

This clonotype was detected a few times. The J gene is TRBJ1-1, the V gene TRBV19, with D unclear. V was clipped by 5 bases and J by 7 bases, with 17 bases between them. The V gene's germline CDR1 is LNHDA and CDR2 SQIVND (reference sequence). The CDR3 loop spans 14 amino acids. CDR3 in amino acids: CASSRMHPEGEAFF. In DNA form, the CDR3 reads TGTGCCAGTAGTCGAATGCACCCTGAGGGTGAAGCTTTCTTT.

This clonotype was counted between two and nine times. This chain links TRBV9 with TRBJ2-7; D unresolved. The CDR3 runs 13 residues. Per germline, CDR1 SGDLS and CDR2 YYNGEE. The V end was cut by 3 bases, the J end by 3 bases, with 10 bases between. This chain's CDR3 is CASSAVAGYEQYF. In nucleotides, the CDR3 is TGTGCCAGCAGCGCGGTGGCCGGCTACGAGCAGTACTTC.

The chain joins TRBV9 to TRBJ2-1; unclear D gene. The V end lost 4 bases, the J end lost 0 bases, and 11 bases lay between the germline ends. This CDR3 has 15 amino acids. Germline V gene data show CDR1 as SGDLS and CDR2 as YYNGEE. In nucleotides, the CDR3 is TGTGCCAGCAGCCCACGGACGGGCTCCTACAATGAGCAGTTCTTC. Translating gives CASSPRTGSYNEQFF.

With respect to this clonotype: One junction end does not reproduce the germline sequence, and a read error may be involved. CDR3 sequence reads: CASSDLHREVGTDTQYF. Here the CDR3 DNA reads TGTGCTAGCAGCGACCTACACAGGGAAGTGGGCACAGATACGCAGTATTTT. The rearrangement links TRBV7-7 to TRBJ2-3, with D possibly TRBD1 on 6 matching bases. The CDR3 is 17 residues long. The germline CDR1 and CDR2 sequences are SSHAT and FNYEAQ (reference sequence).

This clonotype was counted many times. Here the CDR3 DNA reads TGCGCCAGCAGCTTGGGGTTAGTCAAGAACACTGAAGCTTTCTTT. As protein: CASSLGLVKNTEAFF. V and J are TRBV5-1 and TRBJ1-1; D not certain. The CDR3 is made up of 15 amino acids. V shed 0 bases and J shed 1 base, with 10 bases lying between them. Germline assignment: CDR1 SGHRS and CDR2 YFSETQ. The whole variable domain, remainder taken from reference TRBV5-1 and TRBJ1-1, is KAGVTQTPRYLIKTRGQQVTLSCSPISGHRSVSWYQQTPGQGLQFLFEYFSETQRNKGNFPGRFSGRQFSNSRSEMNVSTLELGDSALYLCASSLGLVKNTEAFFGQGTRLTVV.

This sequence joins TRBV29-1 and TRBJ1-2; D unresolved. The ends were cut back, 2 bases at V and 1 base at J, with 14 bases in the middle. The CDR3 has 15 amino acids. Germline V CDR1 and CDR2: SQVTM, ANQGSEA. CDR3 residues: CSVERQTTYNYGYTF. The CDR3 DNA reads as TGCAGCGTTGAAAGGCAGACTACTTATAACTATGGCTACACCTTC.

This clonotype showed up just a few times. The rearrangement joins TRBV6-2 or TRBV6-3 to TRBJ2-4, with D possibly matching TRBD1 (6 bases). Germline loops: CDR1 MNHEY, CDR2 SVGEGT. The V gene lost 6 bases and the J gene lost 1 base, with 13 bases spanning the gap. This CDR3 contains 15 residues. This CDR3 is CASRPTGKAKNIQYF. The DNA for the CDR3 is TGTGCCAGCAGACCCACAGGGAAGGCCAAAAACATTCAGTACTTC.